In this sample, the clone carrying this T cell receptor (beta chain) turned up a few times. As yet, its antigen is unknown. These data belong to a study of T cell repertoires in cytomegalovirus infection. TCRdb passed the reads through MiXCR, listing each CDR3 protein once. In the table there are about 830,000 distinct CDR3 sequences, less than 35% of which are singletons. The CDR3 length is 14 residues. CDR1 SGHAT and CDR2 FQNNGV come from the germline V gene. The germline V and J ends were trimmed by 5 bases and 3 bases, with 13 bases remaining between them. Study-wide points: HLA-C-restricted CMV clonotypes gave the most frequent clonotype in two of eight donors.

V is TRBV11-2 and J is TRBJ1-1; no reliable D call. The specimen was cultured CD8+ T cells from PBMCs, collected from culture after CMV antigen stimulation. This clonotype was sampled from a human donor in good health (CMV status not recorded). Some clones in this sample may be carry-over from other donors' samples. CDR3 sequence: CASSERPFYTEAFF. Here the CDR3 DNA reads TGTGCCAGCAGCGAAAGACCTTTTTACACTGAAGCTTTCTTT.